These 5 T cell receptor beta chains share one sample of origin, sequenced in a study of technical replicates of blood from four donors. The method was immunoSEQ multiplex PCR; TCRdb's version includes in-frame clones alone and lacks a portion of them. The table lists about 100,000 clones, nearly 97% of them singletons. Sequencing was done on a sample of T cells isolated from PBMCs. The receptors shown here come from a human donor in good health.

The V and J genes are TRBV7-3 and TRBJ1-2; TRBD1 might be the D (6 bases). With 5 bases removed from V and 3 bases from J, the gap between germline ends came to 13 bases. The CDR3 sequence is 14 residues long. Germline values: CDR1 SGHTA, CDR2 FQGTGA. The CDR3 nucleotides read TGTGCCAGCAGCCCCCAGGGGCTAGACTATGGCTACACCTTC. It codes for CASSPQGLDYGYTF.

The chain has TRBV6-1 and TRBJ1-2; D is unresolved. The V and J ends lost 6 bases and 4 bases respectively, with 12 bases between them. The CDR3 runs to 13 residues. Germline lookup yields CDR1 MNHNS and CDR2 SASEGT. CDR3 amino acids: CASRFFGTYGYTF. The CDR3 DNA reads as TGTGCCAGCAGATTCTTCGGTACCTATGGCTACACCTTC.

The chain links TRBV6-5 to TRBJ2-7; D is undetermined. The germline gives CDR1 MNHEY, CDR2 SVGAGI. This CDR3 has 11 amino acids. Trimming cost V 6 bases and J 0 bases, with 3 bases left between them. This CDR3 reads CASRSSYEQYF. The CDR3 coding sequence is TGTGCCAGCAGGAGCTCCTACGAGCAGTACTTC.

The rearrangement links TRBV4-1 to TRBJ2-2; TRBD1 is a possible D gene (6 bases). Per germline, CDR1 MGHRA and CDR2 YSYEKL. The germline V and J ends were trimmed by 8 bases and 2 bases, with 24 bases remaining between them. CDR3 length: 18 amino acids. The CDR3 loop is CASRTTPTGSLNTGELFF. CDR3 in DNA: TGCGCCAGCCGCACAACCCCAACAGGGAGCCTCAACACCGGGGAGCTGTTTTTT.

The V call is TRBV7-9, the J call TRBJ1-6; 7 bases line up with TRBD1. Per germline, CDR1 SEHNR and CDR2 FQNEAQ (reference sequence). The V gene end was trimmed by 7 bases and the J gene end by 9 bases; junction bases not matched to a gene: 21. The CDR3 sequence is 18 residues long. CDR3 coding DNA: TGTGCCAGCACCATGGCCGGTAAAGGGGGCGCGTTGAGTTCACCCCTCCACTTT. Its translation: CASTMAGKGGALSSPLHF.